Below, 26 T cell receptor beta chains from the same sample are listed, as sequenced in a study of identical twins. From the 5' RACE reads, TCRdb called clonotypes with MiXCR, one entry per CDR3 protein. Among hundreds of thousands of distinct CDR3 sequences listed, over 20% were seen once. The sample was also linked to a second study, of T cells expressing NK-cell markers.

What was sequenced was PBMCs. These receptors all stem from a woman in her late teens or twenties in good health.

This clonotype was picked up a small number of times. The rearrangement joins TRBV2 to TRBJ2-1; maybe TRBD1 (6 bases). In germline, CDR1 is SNHLY, CDR2 FYNNEI. CDR3 length: 14 residues. Deletions cut 5 bases from V and 7 bases from J, with 15 bases between. This CDR3 reads CASSPSQGGNEQFF. The CDR3 coding sequence is TGTGCCAGCAGTCCTTCCCAAGGGGGTAATGAGCAGTTCTTC.

V gene TRBV6-2 or TRBV6-3 combines with J gene TRBJ1-1; possibly TRBD1 for D (5 bases). Trimming took 2 bases from V and 7 from J, leaving 8 bases between them. Germline V gene lookup returns CDR1 MNHEY and CDR2 SVGEGT. CDR3 length: 12 residues. For the CDR3, the DNA is TGTGCCAGCAGTTACGGGGACGGTGAAGCTTTCTTT. Protein sequence: CASSYGDGEAFF.

This clonotype was seen a handful of times. The V gene is TRBV12-3 or TRBV12-4, the J gene TRBJ2-7; tentatively, D is TRBD2 (6 bases). The CDR3 extends over 13 amino acids. V shed 6 bases and J shed 6 bases, with 15 bases lying between them. The CDR3 DNA is TGTGCCAGCAGCTGGACCGAGGAGGGCGAGCAGTACTTC. Translating gives CASSWTEEGEQYF.

As to this clonotype: Germline and junction disagree at one end, which may indicate a read error. The chain links TRBV6-2 or TRBV6-3 to TRBJ2-1; D unclear. The CDR3 is 12 residues long. Germline-derived CDR1 and CDR2 are MNHEY and SVGEGT. The DNA of the CDR3 is TGTACCAGCTGTTACGCGCGGAATGAGCAGTTCTTC. Translating gives CTSCYARNEQFF.

CDR3 in amino acids: CATSRASGSTDTQYF. As DNA, the CDR3 is TGTGCCACCAGCAGGGCTAGCGGGAGCACAGATACGCAGTATTTT. V gene TRBV15 combines with J gene TRBJ2-3; 8 positions match TRBD2. CDR1 LNHNV and CDR2 YYDKDF come from the germline V gene (reference sequence). The V gene end was trimmed by 3 bases and the J gene end by 0 bases; junction bases not matched to a gene: 2. This CDR3 region has 15 residues.

This clonotype was observed at least ten times. The chain carries TRBV4-1 and TRBJ2-3; no firm D call. The germline V and J ends were trimmed by 1 base and 0 bases, with 8 bases remaining between them. Germline values: CDR1 MGHRA, CDR2 YSYEKL. The CDR3 sequence is 15 residues long. The CDR3 sequence: CASSQASRSTDTQYF. DNA for the CDR3: TGCGCCAGCAGCCAAGCCTCTAGGAGCACAGATACGCAGTATTTT.

This clonotype has just a few counts. This chain uses TRBV7-9 with TRBJ2-3; either TRBD1 or TRBD2 may supply D (6 bases each). Germline V gene sequence: CDR1 SEHNR, CDR2 FQNEAQ (reference sequence). The V gene lost 5 bases and the J gene lost 2 bases, with 17 bases spanning the gap. The CDR3 covers 16 residues. The CDR3 is CASSPTLTGATDTQYF. CDR3 DNA sequence: TGTGCCAGCAGCCCGACACTCACGGGGGCCACAGATACGCAGTATTTT.

There are a few counts of this clonotype. V and J are TRBV20-1 and TRBJ2-7; TRBD2 is a possible D gene (6 bases). With 6 bases removed from V and 5 bases from J, the gap between germline ends came to 8 bases. Germline-derived CDR1 and CDR2 are DFQATT and SNEGSKA (reference sequence). CDR3 length: 10 amino acids. The CDR3 loop reads CSAWGDEQYF. Here the CDR3 DNA reads TGCAGTGCGTGGGGGGACGAGCAGTACTTC.

Only a few counts were recorded for this clonotype. The chain employs TRBV10-3 and TRBJ2-6; D is perhaps TRBD1 or TRBD2 (5 bases each). Germline lookup yields CDR1 ENHRY and CDR2 SYGVKD. The CDR3 has 17 residues. V was trimmed by 4 bases and J by 1 base, leaving 14 bases between them. DNA of the CDR3: TGTGCCATCAGTGTGTGGGGACGCAGGTCTGGGGCCAACGTCCTGACTTTC. This gives the protein CAISVWGRRSGANVLTF.

The chain links TRBV18 to TRBJ2-5; D unclear. Germline CDR1 KGHSH, CDR2 LQKENI. Trimming removed 1 base at V and 0 bases at J, with 6 bases between. This CDR3 spans 14 amino acids. CDR3 DNA: TGTGCCAGCTCACCACGAAACTACCAAGAGACCCAGTACTTC. Residues: CASSPRNYQETQYF.

The table lists this clonotype with a few counts. This chain connects TRBV20-1 to TRBJ1-5, with D tentatively TRBD1 (5 bases). Trimming removed 0 bases at V and 6 bases at J, with 18 bases between. Germline CDR1 and CDR2: DFQATT and SNEGSKA (reference sequence). The CDR3 is 16 residues long. The CDR3 bases are TGCAGTGCTAGAGATCGAGAAACAGGCCGGAGTCAGCCCCAGCATTTT. Its translation is CSARDRETGRSQPQHF.

This clonotype was counted ten times or more. The rearrangement links TRBV5-1 to TRBJ2-1; 8 nucleotides agree with TRBD2. Germline-derived CDR1 and CDR2 are SGHRS and YFSETQ. V shed 3 bases and J 7 bases; nucleotides not matched to a gene: 3. The CDR3 covers 13 residues. The CDR3 DNA sequence: TGCGCCAGCAGCTCGTTAGCGGGGAATGAGCAGTTCTTC. It translates to CASSSLAGNEQFF.

This clonotype was counted between two and nine times. The chain uses TRBV12-3 or TRBV12-4 and TRBJ2-7; no clear D. CDR3 size: 11 residues. V lost 6 bases to trimming and J lost 8 bases, with 11 bases between them. In DNA, the CDR3 is TGTGCCAGCAGGGGGTACGAGAAGCAGTACTTC. It yields the protein CASRGYEKQYF.

Only a few counts were recorded for this clonotype. Written as DNA, the CDR3 is TGCAGTGCCGAAAGGGGGAATAAGTACGAGCAGTACTTC. Its translation: CSAERGNKYEQYF. V gene TRBV20-1 combines with J gene TRBJ2-7; D might be TRBD1 (6 bases). The ends were cut back, 6 bases at V and 4 bases at J, with 16 bases in the middle. Germline V gene lookup returns CDR1 DFQATT and CDR2 SNEGSKA (reference sequence). This CDR3 has 13 amino acids.

This sequence joins TRBV12-3 or TRBV12-4 and TRBJ2-3; tentatively, D is TRBD2 (6 bases). V was clipped by 7 bases and J by 4 bases, with 15 bases between them. The CDR3 loop spans 14 amino acids. The CDR3 DNA is TGTGCCAGCACCCTCTCGGGCGGGGCAGATACGCAGTATTTT. Translation gives CASTLSGGADTQYF.

This clonotype has a handful of counts. The chain uses TRBV12-3 or TRBV12-4 and TRBJ2-3; a weak D match, TRBD1 (5 bases). The CDR3 extends over 14 amino acids. Trimming shortened V by 8 bases and J by 1 base, and 13 bases separated the two germline ends. This CDR3 is CASRAGLGTDTQYF. The CDR3 nucleotides read TGTGCCAGCCGGGCAGGGTTGGGCACAGATACGCAGTATTTT.

V and J are TRBV18 and TRBJ2-7; D may match TRBD1 or TRBD2 (6 bases each). The CDR3 extends over 15 amino acids. CDR1 is KGHSH, CDR2 LQKENI, per germline. Between the trimmed V and J ends, which lost 1 base and 4 bases, there was a span of 14 bases. CDR3: CASSPLPGADYEQYF. CDR3 DNA: TGTGCCAGCTCACCACTCCCGGGGGCGGATTACGAGCAGTACTTC.

This chain connects TRBV11-2 to TRBJ2-1; possibly TRBD2 for D (6 bases). Per germline, CDR1 SGHAT and CDR2 FQNNGV. The V end lost 1 base, the J end lost 12 bases, and 16 bases lay between the germline ends. This CDR3 is built from 14 residues. CDR3 nucleotides: TGTGCCAGCAGCTTAGGGGCGGGGTCCTCTGGGCAGTTCTTC. It translates to CASSLGAGSSGQFF.

This clonotype was observed a handful of times. The CDR3 spells CASSLERGGADTQYF. The CDR3 DNA reads TGCGCCAGCAGCTTGGAGCGTGGGGGAGCAGATACGCAGTATTTT. The chain joins TRBV5-1 to TRBJ2-3; D possibly matches TRBD1 or TRBD2 (5 bases each). Per the germline V gene, CDR1 is SGHRS and CDR2 is YFSETQ. CDR3 length: 15 amino acids. V gave up 0 bases and J gave up 4 bases, with 12 bases separating them.

This clonotype has a count of ten or more. This chain uses TRBV20-1 with TRBJ2-7, with D possibly matching TRBD1 (6 bases). Per the germline V gene, CDR1 is DFQATT and CDR2 is SNEGSKA (reference sequence). The length of the CDR3 is 12 residues. Trimming removed 6 bases from V and 2 bases from J, with 11 bases in between. CDR3 residues: CSARTVTYEQYF. The CDR3 DNA reads as TGCAGTGCCCGGACAGTCACCTACGAGCAGTACTTC.

This clonotype showed up just a few times. The genes are TRBV10-3 and TRBJ2-5; no definite D call. There are 14 residues in the CDR3. Trimming removed 0 bases from V and 5 bases from J, with 10 bases in between. Germline values: CDR1 ENHRY, CDR2 SYGVKD. CDR3 DNA sequence: TGTGCCATCAGTGAGTCTGGGGTGGAGGAGACCCAGTACTTC. It is translated as CAISESGVEETQYF.

The rearrangement joins TRBV5-5 to TRBJ2-5, with no clear D. The V end lost 9 bases, the J end lost 3 bases, and 12 bases lay between the germline ends. Germline CDR1 SGHKS, CDR2 YYEKEE (reference sequence). The CDR3 contains 12 residues. Here the CDR3 DNA reads TGTGCCACCGGATCCTGGGAAGAGACCCAGTACTTC. This sequence encodes CATGSWEETQYF.

This clonotype was observed a few times. This rearrangement joins TRBV20-1 to TRBJ1-5; D is unresolved. The CDR3 consists of 13 residues. V dropped 3 bases and J dropped 1 base, with 7 bases sitting between them. Germline values: CDR1 DFQATT, CDR2 SNEGSKA (reference sequence). Here the CDR3 DNA reads TGCAGTGCTAGGGAGGACAGCAATCAGCCCCAGCATTTT. Encoded protein: CSAREDSNQPQHF.

J is TRBJ1-3 and V is TRBV20-1, with 8 bases lining up with TRBD1. Germline values: CDR1 DFQATT, CDR2 SNEGSKA (reference sequence). The CDR3 is 15 amino acids. Germline trimming cut 3 bases from V and 3 bases from J; bases unmatched to any gene: 7. The CDR3 protein is CSASRTGLDGNTIYF. CDR3 sequence (DNA): TGCAGTGCTAGCCGGACAGGGCTGGATGGAAACACCATATATTTT.

The CDR3 is CSARGGLLAKNIQYF. Written as DNA, the CDR3 is TGCAGTGCTAGGGGTGGGCTACTAGCCAAAAACATTCAGTACTTC. The chain joins TRBV20-1 to TRBJ2-4; D is undetermined. The V and J ends lost 3 bases and 0 bases respectively, with 12 bases between them. The CDR3 totals 15 residues. Germline CDR1 is DFQATT and CDR2 is SNEGSKA (reference sequence).

The sample holds many counts of this clonotype. This chain joins TRBV6-5 and TRBJ2-2; D possibly corresponds to TRBD2 (6 bases). Germline V gene sequence: CDR1 MNHEY, CDR2 SVGAGI. CDR3 length: 17 residues. V was cut by 3 bases and J by 1 base, with 15 bases left in between. The CDR3 is CASSYSVGGLNTGELFF. The CDR3 DNA follows: TGTGCCAGCAGTTATAGTGTGGGGGGTCTGAACACCGGGGAGCTGTTTTTT.